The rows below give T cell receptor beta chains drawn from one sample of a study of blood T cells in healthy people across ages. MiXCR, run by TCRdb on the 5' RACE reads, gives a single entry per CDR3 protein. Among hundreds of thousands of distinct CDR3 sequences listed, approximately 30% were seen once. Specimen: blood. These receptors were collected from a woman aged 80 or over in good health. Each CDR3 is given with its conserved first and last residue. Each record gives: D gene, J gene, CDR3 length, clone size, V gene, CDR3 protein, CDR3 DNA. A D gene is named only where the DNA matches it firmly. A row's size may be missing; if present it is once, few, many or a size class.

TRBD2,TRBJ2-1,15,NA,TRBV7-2,CASSPNGRALHEQFF,TGTGCCAGCAGCCCTAACGGGAGGGCCCTTCATGAGCAGTTCTTC
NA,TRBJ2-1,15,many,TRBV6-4,CASSRWGGQGNEQFF,TGTGCCAGCAGTCGTTGGGGCGGCCAGGGCAATGAGCAGTTCTTC
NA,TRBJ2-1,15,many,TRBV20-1,CSARVELGIGNEQFF,TGCAGTGCTAGAGTCGAACTGGGGATAGGCAATGAGCAGTTCTTC
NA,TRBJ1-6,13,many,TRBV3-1,CASSQDPGSPLHF,TGTGCCAGCAGCCAAGATCCGGGTTCACCCCTCCACTTT
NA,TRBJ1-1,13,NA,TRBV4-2,CASSFAGSTEAFF,TGTGCCAGCAGCTTTGCAGGGAGCACTGAAGCTTTCTTT
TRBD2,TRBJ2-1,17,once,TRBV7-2,CASSLEVASGGYNEQFF,TGTGCCAGCAGCCTAGAGGTTGCGAGCGGGGGTTACAATGAGCAGTTCTTC
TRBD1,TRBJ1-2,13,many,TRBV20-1,CSAIGQGKYGYTF,TGCAGTGCCATCGGACAGGGGAAGTATGGCTACACCTTC
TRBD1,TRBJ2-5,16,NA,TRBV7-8,CASSLTTGGSRETQYF,TGTGCCAGCAGCTTAACCACAGGGGGGTCGCGGGAGACCCAGTACTTC
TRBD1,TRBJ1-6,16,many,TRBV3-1,CASSRRGQGVNSPLHF,TGTGCCAGCAGCCGCCGGGGACAGGGGGTTAATTCACCCCTCCACTTT
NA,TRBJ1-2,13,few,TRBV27,CASSSRTDPGYTF,TGTGCCAGCAGTTCAAGGACGGATCCAGGCTACACCTTC
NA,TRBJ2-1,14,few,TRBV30,CAWSAGASYNEQFF,TGTGCCTGGAGTGCCGGGGCTTCCTACAATGAGCAGTTCTTC
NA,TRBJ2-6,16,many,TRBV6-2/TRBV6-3,CAHKGADFSGANVLTF,TGTGCCCACAAAGGGGCTGATTTCTCTGGGGCCAACGTCCTGACTTTC
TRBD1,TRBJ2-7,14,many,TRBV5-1,CASSSGTVFYEQYF,TGCGCCAGCAGCTCCGGGACAGTGTTCTACGAGCAGTACTTC
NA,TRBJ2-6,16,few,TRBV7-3,CASSYDRASGANVLTF,TGTGCCAGCAGCTACGACCGAGCTTCTGGGGCCAACGTCCTGACTTTC
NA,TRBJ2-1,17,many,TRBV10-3,CAISEPLRTPNPSVQFF,TGTGCCATCAGTGAGCCCCTGAGGACACCAAACCCTTCCGTACAGTTCTTC
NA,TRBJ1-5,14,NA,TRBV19,CASSMAGINQPQHF,TGTGCCAGTAGTATGGCAGGGATCAATCAGCCCCAGCATTTT
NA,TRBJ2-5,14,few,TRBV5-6,CASSTLVGPETQYF,TGTGCCAGCAGCACTCTTGTGGGGCCGGAGACCCAGTACTTC
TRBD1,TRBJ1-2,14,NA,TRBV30,CAWNTGTGANGYTF,TGTGCCTGGAATACCGGGACAGGGGCAAATGGCTACACCTTC
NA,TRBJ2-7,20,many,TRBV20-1,CSACRRPRHVGGAPLDEQYF,TGCAGTGCATGTAGGAGGCCGCGTCATGTGGGGGGGGCTCCGTTGGACGAGCAGTACTTC
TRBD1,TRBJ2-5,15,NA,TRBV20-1,CSARDSWDREETQYF,TGCAGTGCTAGAGATTCTTGGGACAGGGAAGAGACCCAGTACTTC
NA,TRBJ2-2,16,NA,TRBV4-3,CASSQDTVPGTGELFF,TGCGCCAGCAGCCAAGATACGGTTCCGGGGACCGGGGAGCTGTTTTTT
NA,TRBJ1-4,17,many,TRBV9,CASSVGRIDATNEKLFF,TGTGCCAGCAGCGTAGGCCGAATTGATGCGACTAATGAAAAACTGTTTTTT
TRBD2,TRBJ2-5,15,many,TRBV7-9,CASSFERGSRETQYF,TGTGCCAGCAGCTTTGAGCGGGGGTCACGGGAGACCCAGTACTTC
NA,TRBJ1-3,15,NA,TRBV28,CASSPGRRGGNTIYF,TGTGCCAGCAGCCCTGGACGGCGGGGGGGAAACACCATATATTTT
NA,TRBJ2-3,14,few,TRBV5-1,CASSFILGTDTQYF,TGCGCCAGCAGCTTCATACTTGGCACAGATACGCAGTATTTT
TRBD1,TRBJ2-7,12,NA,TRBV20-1,CSAATGTYEQYF,TGCAGTGCTGCGACAGGGACCTACGAGCAGTACTTC
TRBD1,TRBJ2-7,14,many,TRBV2,CASGRQGSSYEQYF,TGTGCCAGCGGACGACAGGGTAGCTCCTACGAGCAGTACTTC
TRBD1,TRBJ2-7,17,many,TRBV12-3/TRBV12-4,CASSLEVGTGVKYEQYF,TGTGCCAGCAGTTTAGAGGTCGGGACAGGGGTTAAGTACGAGCAGTACTTC
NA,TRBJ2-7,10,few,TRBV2,CASRVYEQYF,TGTGCCAGCAGGGTGTACGAGCAGTACTTC
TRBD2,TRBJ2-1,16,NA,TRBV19,CASSIGRRGGENEQFF,TGTGCCAGTAGTATAGGTCGGCGGGGGGGTGAAAATGAGCAGTTCTTC
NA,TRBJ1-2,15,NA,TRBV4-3,CASSQDPKASYGYTF,TGCGCCAGCAGCCAAGATCCAAAGGCTAGCTATGGCTACACCTTC
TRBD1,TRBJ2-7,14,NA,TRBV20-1,CSARTGTGDYEQYF,TGCAGTGCTAGGACAGGGACAGGGGATTACGAGCAGTACTTC
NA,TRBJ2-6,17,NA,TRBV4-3,CASSQDIGSSGANVLTF,TGCGCCAGCAGCCAAGATATCGGGAGCTCCGGGGCCAACGTCCTGACTTTC
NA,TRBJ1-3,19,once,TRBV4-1,CASSQDTSSRLRSGNTIYF,TGCGCCAGCAGCCAAGATACTTCCTCCCGGCTACGATCTGGAAACACCATATATTTT
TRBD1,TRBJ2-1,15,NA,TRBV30,CAWSFPGQAFNEQFF,TGTGCCTGGAGTTTTCCGGGACAGGCGTTCAATGAGCAGTTCTTC
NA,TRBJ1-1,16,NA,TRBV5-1,CASSTDAQGQGTEAFF,TGCGCCAGCAGCACCGACGCTCAGGGCCAGGGGACTGAAGCTTTCTTT
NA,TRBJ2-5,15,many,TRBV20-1,CSAHNRGRGQETQYF,TGCAGTGCTCACAATAGGGGAAGAGGGCAAGAGACCCAGTACTTC
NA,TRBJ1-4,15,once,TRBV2,CASRYPGAANEKLFF,TGTGCCAGCAGATATCCGGGGGCAGCTAATGAAAAACTGTTTTTT
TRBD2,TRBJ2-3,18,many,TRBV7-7,CASSLTSGGPFSTDTQYF,TGTGCCAGCAGCTTAACTAGCGGGGGGCCTTTTAGCACAGATACGCAGTATTTT
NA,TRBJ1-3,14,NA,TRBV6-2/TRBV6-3,CASSPGGAGNTIYF,TGTGCCAGCAGTCCCGGGGGCGCCGGAAACACCATATATTTT
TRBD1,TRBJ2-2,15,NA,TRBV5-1,CASSVRDRSTGELFF,TGCGCCAGCAGCGTCCGGGACAGGTCTACCGGGGAGCTGTTTTTT
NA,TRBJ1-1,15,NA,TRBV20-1,CSARETGRTNTEAFF,TGCAGTGCTAGAGAGACCGGACGGACGAACACTGAAGCTTTCTTT
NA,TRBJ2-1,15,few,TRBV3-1,CASSQGAGRGNEQFF,TGTGCCAGCAGCCAAGGGGCAGGGAGGGGGAATGAGCAGTTCTTC
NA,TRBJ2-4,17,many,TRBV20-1,CSASGEGGNLAKNIQYF,TGCAGTGCTAGCGGGGAAGGGGGGAATCTAGCCAAAAACATTCAGTACTTC
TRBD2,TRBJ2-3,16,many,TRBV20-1,CSAFGSSGVSTDTQYF,TGCAGTGCTTTCGGCAGTAGCGGGGTTAGCACAGATACGCAGTATTTT
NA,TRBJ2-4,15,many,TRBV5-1,CASSPRTASQNIQYF,TGCGCCAGCAGCCCGCGGACCGCGTCCCAAAACATTCAGTACTTC
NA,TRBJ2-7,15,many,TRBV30,CAWRLGGLRSYEQYF,TGTGCCTGGAGGTTGGGGGGACTCCGCTCCTACGAGCAGTACTTC
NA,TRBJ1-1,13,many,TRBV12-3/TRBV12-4,CASSFGSNTEAFF,TGTGCCAGCAGTTTTGGCTCCAACACTGAAGCTTTCTTT
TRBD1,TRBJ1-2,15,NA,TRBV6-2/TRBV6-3,CASSYTGGTNYGYTF,TGTGCCAGCAGTTACACAGGGGGCACTAACTATGGCTACACCTTC
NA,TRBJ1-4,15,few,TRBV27,CASSLVGVGAEKLFF,TGTGCCAGCAGTTTAGTAGGGGTTGGTGCTGAAAAACTGTTTTTT
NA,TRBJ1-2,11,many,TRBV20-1,CSASHGYGYTF,TGCAGTGCTAGTCACGGCTATGGCTACACCTTC
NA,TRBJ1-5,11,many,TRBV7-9,CASGQNQPQHF,TGTGCCAGCGGTCAGAATCAGCCCCAGCATTTT
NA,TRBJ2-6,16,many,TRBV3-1,CASSQTGPSGANVLTF,TGTGCCAGCAGCCAAACAGGGCCCTCTGGGGCCAACGTCCTGACTTTC